This TCR beta chain comes out of a study of shared clonotypes between healthy human individuals. Germline CDR1 is ENHRY and CDR2 is SYGVKD. The CDR3 spans 15 residues. The trim removed 6 bases at V and 5 bases at J, leaving 11 bases unmatched. Sequencing was at deep level. The sorted-subset replicate PCRs were given around 200 ng DNA, which is around 29,000 T cell genomes. Assay used: immunoSEQ multiplex PCR; TCRdb lists only in-frame clones, some missing. The repertoire holds 550,000 to 850,000 clones, with about two thirds as singletons. Study-wide points: The four-donor shared clonotypes exceeded non-shared clonotypes in generation probability, with non-shared ones scoring lower.

Notes on this clone: Its target is unknown.

The chain has TRBV10-3 and TRBJ2-7; TRBD2 agrees at 9 bases. Sequencing input: memory CD4+ T cells sorted from blood. Subset of the sample: CD45RA-negative fraction. The receptor comes from a young woman in good health. The CDR3 DNA follows: TGTGCCATCAGGGAGACTAGCGGACCTACTGACGAGCAGTACTTC. Protein sequence: CAIRETSGPTDEQYF.